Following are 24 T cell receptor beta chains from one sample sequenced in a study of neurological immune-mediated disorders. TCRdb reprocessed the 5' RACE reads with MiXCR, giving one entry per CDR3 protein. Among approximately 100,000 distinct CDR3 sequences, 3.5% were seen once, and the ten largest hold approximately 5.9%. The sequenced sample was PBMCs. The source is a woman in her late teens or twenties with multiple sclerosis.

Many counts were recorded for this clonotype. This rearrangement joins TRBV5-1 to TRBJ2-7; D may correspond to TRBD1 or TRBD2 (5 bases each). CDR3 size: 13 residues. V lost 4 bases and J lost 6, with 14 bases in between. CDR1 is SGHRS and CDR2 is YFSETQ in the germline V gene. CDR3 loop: CASSPLGRVEQYF. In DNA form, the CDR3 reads TGCGCCAGCAGCCCGCTGGGACGGGTCGAGCAGTACTTC.

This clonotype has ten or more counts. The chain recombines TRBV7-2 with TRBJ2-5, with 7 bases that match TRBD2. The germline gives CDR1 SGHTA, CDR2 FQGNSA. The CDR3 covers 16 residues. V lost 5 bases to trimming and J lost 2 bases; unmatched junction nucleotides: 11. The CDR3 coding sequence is TGTGCCAGCAGCGAAGGGATGGGTAGCGGGCAAGAGACCCAGTACTTC. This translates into CASSEGMGSGQETQYF.

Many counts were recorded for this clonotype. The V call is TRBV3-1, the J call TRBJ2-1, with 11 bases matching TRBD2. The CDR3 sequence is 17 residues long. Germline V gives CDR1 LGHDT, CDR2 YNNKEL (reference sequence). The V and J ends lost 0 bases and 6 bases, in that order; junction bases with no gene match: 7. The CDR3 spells CASSQDLAGGRVNEQFF. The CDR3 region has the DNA TGTGCCAGCAGCCAAGACTTAGCGGGGGGGAGGGTCAATGAGCAGTTCTTC.

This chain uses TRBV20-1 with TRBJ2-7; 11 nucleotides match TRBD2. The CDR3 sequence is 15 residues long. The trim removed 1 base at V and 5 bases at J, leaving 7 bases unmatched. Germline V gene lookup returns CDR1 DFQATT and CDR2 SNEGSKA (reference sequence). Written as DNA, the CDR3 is TGCAGTGCTAGAGCGGGGGCTAGCGGGAGGAACGAGCAGTACTTC. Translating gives CSARAGASGRNEQYF.

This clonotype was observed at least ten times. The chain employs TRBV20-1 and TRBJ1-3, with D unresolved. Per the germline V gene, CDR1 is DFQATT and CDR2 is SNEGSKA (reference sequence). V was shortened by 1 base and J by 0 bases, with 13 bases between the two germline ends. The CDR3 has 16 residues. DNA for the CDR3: TGCAGTGCTAGAGTCCCACTCTCAAACTCTGGAAACACCATATATTTT. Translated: CSARVPLSNSGNTIYF.

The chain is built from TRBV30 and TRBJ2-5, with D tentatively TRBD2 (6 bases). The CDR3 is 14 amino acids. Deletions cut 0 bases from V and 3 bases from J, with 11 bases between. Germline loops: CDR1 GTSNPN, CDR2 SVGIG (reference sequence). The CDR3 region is CAWSVGSGEETQYF. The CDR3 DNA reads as TGTGCCTGGAGTGTCGGGTCGGGGGAAGAGACCCAGTACTTC.

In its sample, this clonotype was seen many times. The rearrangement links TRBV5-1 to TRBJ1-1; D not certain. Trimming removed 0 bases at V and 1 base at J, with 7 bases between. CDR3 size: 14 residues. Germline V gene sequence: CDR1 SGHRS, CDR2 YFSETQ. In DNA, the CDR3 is TGCGCCAGCAGCTTGGGACGGCAGAACACTGAAGCTTTCTTT. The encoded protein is CASSLGRQNTEAFF. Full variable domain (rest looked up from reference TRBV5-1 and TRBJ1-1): KAGVTQTPRYLIKTRGQQVTLSCSPISGHRSVSWYQQTPGQGLQFLFEYFSETQRNKGNFPGRFSGRQFSNSRSEMNVSTLELGDSALYLCASSLGRQNTEAFFGQGTRLTVV.

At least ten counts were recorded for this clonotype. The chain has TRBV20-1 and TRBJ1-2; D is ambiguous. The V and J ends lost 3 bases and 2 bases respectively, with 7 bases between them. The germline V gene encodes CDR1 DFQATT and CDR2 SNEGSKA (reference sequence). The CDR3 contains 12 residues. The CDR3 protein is CSARPLNYGYTF. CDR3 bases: TGCAGTGCTAGGCCCCTGAACTATGGCTACACCTTC.

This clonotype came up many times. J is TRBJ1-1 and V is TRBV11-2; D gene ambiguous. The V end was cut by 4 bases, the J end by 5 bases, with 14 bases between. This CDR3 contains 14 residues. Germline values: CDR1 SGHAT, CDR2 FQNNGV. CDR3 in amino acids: CASSSKGMGTEAFF. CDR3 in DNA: TGTGCCAGCAGCTCCAAGGGAATGGGGACTGAAGCTTTCTTT.

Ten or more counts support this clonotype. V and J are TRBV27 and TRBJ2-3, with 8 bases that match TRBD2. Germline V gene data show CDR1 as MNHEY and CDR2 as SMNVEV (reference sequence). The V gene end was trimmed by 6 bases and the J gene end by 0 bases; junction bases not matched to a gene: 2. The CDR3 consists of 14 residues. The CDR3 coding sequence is TGTGCCAGCAGAACGGGGGGGAGCACAGATACGCAGTATTTT. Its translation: CASRTGGSTDTQYF.

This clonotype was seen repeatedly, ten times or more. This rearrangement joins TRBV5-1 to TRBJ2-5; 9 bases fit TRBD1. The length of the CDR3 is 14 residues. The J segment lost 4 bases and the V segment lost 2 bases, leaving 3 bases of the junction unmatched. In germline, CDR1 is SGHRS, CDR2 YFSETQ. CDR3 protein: CASSFGTGTETQYF. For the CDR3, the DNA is TGCGCCAGCAGCTTCGGGACAGGGACAGAGACCCAGTACTTC. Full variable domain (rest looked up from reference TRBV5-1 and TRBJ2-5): KAGVTQTPRYLIKTRGQQVTLSCSPISGHRSVSWYQQTPGQGLQFLFEYFSETQRNKGNFPGRFSGRQFSNSRSEMNVSTLELGDSALYLCASSFGTGTETQYFGPGTRLLVL.

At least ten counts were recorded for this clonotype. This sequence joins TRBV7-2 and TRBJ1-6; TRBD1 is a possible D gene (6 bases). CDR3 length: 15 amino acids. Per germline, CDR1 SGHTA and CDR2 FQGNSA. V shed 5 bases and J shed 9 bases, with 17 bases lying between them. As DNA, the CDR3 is TGTGCCAGCAGCCCAGGCGGGGGGCTCGGTTCACCCCTCCACTTT. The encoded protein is CASSPGGGLGSPLHF.

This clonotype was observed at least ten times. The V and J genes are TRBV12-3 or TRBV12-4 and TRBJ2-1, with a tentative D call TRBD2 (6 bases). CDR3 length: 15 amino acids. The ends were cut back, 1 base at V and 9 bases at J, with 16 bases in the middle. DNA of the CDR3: TGTGCCAGCAGTTTAGTGGCGGGGCCGCTAGGTGAGCAGTTCTTC. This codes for CASSLVAGPLGEQFF.

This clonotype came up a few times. CDR3 protein: CASSPTGDTQYF. The CDR3 region has the DNA TGCGCCAGCAGTCCAACAGGGGATACGCAGTATTTT. This chain links TRBV10-1 with TRBJ2-3; a possible D gene is TRBD1 (6 bases). The germline CDR1 and CDR2 sequences are WNHNN and SYGVQD (reference sequence). Trimming took 5 bases from V and 6 from J, leaving 9 bases between them. This CDR3 is 12 amino acids long.

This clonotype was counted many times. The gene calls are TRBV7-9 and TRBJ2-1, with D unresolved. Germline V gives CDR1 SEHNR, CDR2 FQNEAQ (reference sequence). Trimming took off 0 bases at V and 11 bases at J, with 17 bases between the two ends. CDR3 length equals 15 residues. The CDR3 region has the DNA TGTGCCAGCAGCTTAGCGGGTAGCAATGTAATGAAGCAGTTCTTC. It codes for CASSLAGSNVMKQFF.

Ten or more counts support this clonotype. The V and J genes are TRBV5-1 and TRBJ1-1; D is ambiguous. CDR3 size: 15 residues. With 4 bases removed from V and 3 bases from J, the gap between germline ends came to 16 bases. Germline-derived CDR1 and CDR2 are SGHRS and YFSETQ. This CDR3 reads CASSPRQSRDTEAFF. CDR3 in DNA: TGCGCCAGCAGCCCCCGACAAAGTCGGGACACTGAAGCTTTCTTT.

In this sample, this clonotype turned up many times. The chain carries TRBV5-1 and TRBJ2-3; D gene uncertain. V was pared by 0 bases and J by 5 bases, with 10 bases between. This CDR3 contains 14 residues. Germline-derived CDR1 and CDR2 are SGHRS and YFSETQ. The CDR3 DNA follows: TGCGCCAGCAGCTTGGGTTCTCAACGAGATACGCAGTATTTT. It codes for CASSLGSQRDTQYF.

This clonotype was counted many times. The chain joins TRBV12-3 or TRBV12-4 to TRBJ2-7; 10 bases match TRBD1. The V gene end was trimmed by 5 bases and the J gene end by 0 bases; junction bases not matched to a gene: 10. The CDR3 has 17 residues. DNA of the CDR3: TGTGCCAGCAGTCGCGGGACAGGGGCCCGTAGCTCCTACGAGCAGTACTTC. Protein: CASSRGTGARSSYEQYF.

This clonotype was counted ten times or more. CDR3 sequence (DNA): TGCAGTGCTAGAGACCCGGGACTAGCGAACGGTGAGCAGTTCTTC. Translating it yields CSARDPGLANGEQFF. The chain carries TRBV20-1 and TRBJ2-1; 10 nucleotides agree with TRBD2. J lost 9 bases, V lost 0 bases, and 8 bases had no gene match. Germline V lookup: CDR1 DFQATT, CDR2 SNEGSKA (reference sequence). The CDR3 runs 15 residues.

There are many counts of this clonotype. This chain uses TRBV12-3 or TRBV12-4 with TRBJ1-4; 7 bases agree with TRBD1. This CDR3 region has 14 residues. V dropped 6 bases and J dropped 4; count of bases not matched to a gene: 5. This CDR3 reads CASSPGQSNEKLFF. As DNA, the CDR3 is TGTGCCAGCAGCCCGGGACAGAGTAATGAAAAACTGTTTTTT.

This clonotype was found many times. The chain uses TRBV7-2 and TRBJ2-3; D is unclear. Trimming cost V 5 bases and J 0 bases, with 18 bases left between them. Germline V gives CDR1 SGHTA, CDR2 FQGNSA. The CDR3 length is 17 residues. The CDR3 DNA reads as TGTGCCAGCAGCCCTACACCCCCCCCGGGCAGCACAGATACGCAGTATTTT. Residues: CASSPTPPPGSTDTQYF.

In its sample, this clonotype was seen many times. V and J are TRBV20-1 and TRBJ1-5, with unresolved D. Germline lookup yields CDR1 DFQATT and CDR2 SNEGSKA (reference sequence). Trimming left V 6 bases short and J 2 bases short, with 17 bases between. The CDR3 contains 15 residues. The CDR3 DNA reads TGCAGTGCCAAGGACGTCACCGTCGGCAATCAGCCCCAGCATTTT. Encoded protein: CSAKDVTVGNQPQHF.

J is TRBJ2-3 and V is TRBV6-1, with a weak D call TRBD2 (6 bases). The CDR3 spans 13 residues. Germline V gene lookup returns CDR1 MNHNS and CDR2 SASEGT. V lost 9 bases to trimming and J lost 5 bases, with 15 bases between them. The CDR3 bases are TGTGCCAGTGCGCGACTGGGGGGAGATACGCAGTATTTT. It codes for CASARLGGDTQYF.

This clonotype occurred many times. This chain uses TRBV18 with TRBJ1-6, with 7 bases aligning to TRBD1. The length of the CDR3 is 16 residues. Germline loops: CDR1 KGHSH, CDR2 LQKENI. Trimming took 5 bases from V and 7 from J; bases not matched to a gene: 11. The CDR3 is CASSTRGGPQNSPLHF. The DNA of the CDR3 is TGTGCCAGCTCAACCAGGGGGGGTCCTCAAAATTCACCCCTCCACTTT.